This section outlines one TCR beta chain sequence together with its context. What this receptor recognizes is not known. Base quality data are lacking; no much larger clone is found one base away. TCRbeta CDR3 regions were amplified from genomic DNA by means of the immunoSEQ Assay, a bias-controlled multiplex PCR. Per the original workflow: Within the assay, amplification of reference gene primers was used to estimate how many nucleated cells each sample contained. To quantify the absolute abundance of each unique TCRbeta CDR3 rearrangement, sequence reads were collapsed and filtered. For each sample, productive Simpson clonality was calculated as the square root of Simpson's diversity index across productive rearrangements. TCRdb limited this immuneACCESS table to in-frame rearrangements with V and J called. A share of clones is missing; checked studies link under half to unresolved V genes, and the rest is unexplained. V, J and clone size are taken as reported in that table, and D and trimming were inferred from the DNA itself. This sample gives 300,000 to 350,000 clones in total; around 90% of them show up just once. The ten most abundant clones make up around 3.9% of the sample.

The record originates from a study of blood T cell repertoires in COVID-19 (dated by TCRdb to the early 2020s). Some background on the complete study: Samples covering the acute and convalescent phases of COVID-19 were provided by collaborators in the United States, Italy and Spain. The repertoires were made available in a free public database intended to serve as a resource for research on the immune response to SARS-CoV-2. The dataset comprised deeply sampled blood TCRbeta repertoires from subjects exposed to, actively infected with, or recovered from COVID-19. Where available, HLA class I and class II types were taken from metadata supplied by the sample provider and were not determined by assay-based typing. The prospective study material was composed of cDNA or gDNA derived from T cells, B-cell-depleted T cells, or PBMCs. The sample metadata nearly always contained a de-identified subject ID, COVID-19 status, age in years and sex. The samples were drawn from the first 160 participants of the ongoing ImmuneRACE study and from about 1,200 subjects provided by 6 global collaborators. Findings and caveats that apply to the study as a whole: The quantity of clinical and demographic metadata differed by source and by participant and was supplied without curation.

One collaborating source in Seattle enrolled patients while the patients were actively infected and followed the patients over time throughout the course of disease. The collaborating institutions used their own protocols to collect whole blood in K2EDTA tubes. Collaborator samples were shipped for TCRbeta analysis as frozen whole blood, isolated PBMCs, or DNA extracted from either sample type. The CDR3 spans 16 residues, from the cysteine through the phenylalanine. CDR3 DNA is the only sequence kept; it has 48 bases, read in frame from the first base. As encoded in the germline V gene (reference sequence), CDR1 is LNHDA while CDR2 is SQIVND. V is trimmed back by 5 bases and J by 4 bases, and the junction contains 11 bases that no gene match accounts for.

The sequence joins TRBV19 to TRBJ1-1; the junction holds 9 bases that match TRBD1. This clonotype was sampled from a woman aged 55-70 years with COVID-19, enrolled during active disease. Sequencing was carried out using peripheral blood. The nucleotide sequence is TGTGCCAGTAGTCCCCGGGCCGGGACAGGGTCCACTGAAGCTTTCTTT. This sequence encodes CASSPRAGTGSTEAFF.